These T cell receptor beta chains were read from a single sample in a study of regulatory T cells in long-lasting Graves disease. TCRdb used MiXCR to reprocess the multiplex PCR reads, holding one entry per CDR3 protein. Of about 420,000 distinct CDR3 sequences listed, about a sixth were seen once; the top ten hold 23%. The same specimen was also included in a second study, on T cells in Graves' hyperthyroidism and ophthalmopathy.

Here the sequenced sample was peripheral blood mononuclear cells (PBMCs), taken at new diagnosis, from a patient treated with antithyroid drugs. The source is a woman under 30 with Graves disease. Both conserved end residues are part of each CDR3. The D gene is left open where the match is weak. Expanded clones are given a class, and other clones once, few, many or no size at all.

j_call	v_call	clone_size	d_call	cdr3_nt	cdr3_aa
TRBJ1-6	TRBV7-6	few	.	TGTGCCAGCAGCTTAGACGGGATTCGGAATTCACCCCTCCACTTT	CASSLDGIRNSPLHF
TRBJ1-2	TRBV28	many	.	TGTGCCAGCAGTTTTGGGAGCTATGGCTACACCTTC	CASSFGSYGYTF
TRBJ2-1	TRBV30	.	.	TGTGCCTGGAGTGGGGGGGGCGGGATAAGGCATGAGCAGTTCTTC	CAWSGGGGIRHEQFF
TRBJ1-1	TRBV4-1	few	TRBD1	TGCGCCAGCAGCCACCAACAGGGGGCACTGATGAACACTGAAGCTTTCTTT	CASSHQQGALMNTEAFF
TRBJ2-3	TRBV30	many	TRBD1	TGTGCCTGGAGTGTACAGGGGGCCCAAACAGATACGCAGTATTTT	CAWSVQGAQTDTQYF
TRBJ2-3	TRBV5-1	many	.	TGCGCCAGCAGCTTGTTCTCGCCAGGTGGAGATACGCAGTATTTT	CASSLFSPGGDTQYF
TRBJ2-5	TRBV5-4	.	.	TGTGCCAGCAGCTTCATCGGCACAGAGACCCAGTACTTC	CASSFIGTETQYF
TRBJ2-3	TRBV4-1	many	.	TGCGCCAGCAGCCAAGATCCCCCTAAGGGGGAGAGCACAGATACGCAGTATTTT	CASSQDPPKGESTDTQYF
TRBJ1-1	TRBV28	.	.	TGTGCCAGCAGCAAGGGGCCCTACACTGAAGCTTTCTTT	CASSKGPYTEAFF
TRBJ2-1	TRBV24-1	.	TRBD1	TGTGCCACCAGGTCAGGGGGAAATCGCAATGAGCAGTTCTTC	CATRSGGNRNEQFF
TRBJ2-1	TRBV28	many	TRBD2	TGTGCCACTAGGGGACTAGCGGGGTACAATGAGCAGTTCTTC	CATRGLAGYNEQFF
TRBJ2-1	TRBV18	few	.	TGTGCCAGCTCACCTCGAACCGGGACGCACTCCTACAATGAGCAGTTCTTC	CASSPRTGTHSYNEQFF
TRBJ2-3	TRBV29-1	many	.	TGCAGCGTTGTAGGCGGCTCGCCTATGGATACGCAGTATTTT	CSVVGGSPMDTQYF
TRBJ2-3	TRBV11-2	many	.	TGTGCCAGCAGCTTGGTCGCTAGCTGGAGGGGAGATACGCAGTATTTT	CASSLVASWRGDTQYF
TRBJ2-7	TRBV10-1	few	.	TGCGCCAGCCGTACTAAACCGGCGGGCTACGAGCAGTACTTC	CASRTKPAGYEQYF
TRBJ2-1	TRBV20-1	.	.	TGCAGTGCTAGAGATCTTAATAGGAATGAGCAGTTCTTC	CSARDLNRNEQFF
TRBJ2-1	TRBV11-3	many	.	TGTGCCAGCAGCTTATTTAGTCAAGGCAATGAGCAGTTCTTC	CASSLFSQGNEQFF
TRBJ2-3	TRBV7-2	many	.	TGTGCCAGTAAGATGCTTGGAGATACGCAGTATTTT	CASKMLGDTQYF
TRBJ1-6	TRBV5-1	many	.	TGCGCCAGCAGCTTGGGTTCGAACCATAATTCACCCCTCCACTTT	CASSLGSNHNSPLHF
TRBJ2-3	TRBV10-3	.	.	TGTGCCATCAGGGGTCTAGACGATACGCAGTATTTT	CAIRGLDDTQYF
TRBJ2-7	TRBV6-2/TRBV6-3	few	TRBD1	TGTGCCAGCAGTTACACCCTCGACAGGGGGGCCTACGAGCAGTACTTC	CASSYTLDRGAYEQYF
TRBJ2-1	TRBV7-2	many	.	TGTGCCAGCAGCCTATTATTTGGACTGAAGGTAAACAATGAGCAGTTCTTC	CASSLLFGLKVNNEQFF
TRBJ1-1	TRBV6-5	many	.	TGTGCCAGCAGTTATCACCGGGAGAACACTGAAGCTTTCTTT	CASSYHRENTEAFF
TRBJ2-1	TRBV27	many	TRBD2	TGTGCCAGCAGTTCCGGGCTAGCGGGAGGGTTTAATTCGGTCGATGAGCAGTTCTTC	CASSSGLAGGFNSVDEQFF
TRBJ2-5	TRBV19	few	TRBD1	TGTGCCAGTAGTACCGGACAGGGCTACAGGGAGACCCAGTACTTC	CASSTGQGYRETQYF
TRBJ1-4	TRBV28	many	.	TGTGCCAGCAGTTCCGGGGGGGCCGGGGCTAATGAAAAACTGTTTTTT	CASSSGGAGANEKLFF
TRBJ1-1	TRBV6-1	.	.	TGTGCCAGCACCTGGGGTCGGGACACTGAAGCTTTCTTT	CASTWGRDTEAFF
TRBJ1-1	TRBV3-2	many	.	TGTGCCAGCAGCCCCGGACAGGGGGCTGAGGGGACTGAAGCTTTCTTT	CASSPGQGAEGTEAFF
TRBJ2-5	TRBV30	few	.	TGTGCCTGTCTGTTACGGGACGTGAAAGAGACCCAGTACTTC	CACLLRDVKETQYF
TRBJ1-6	TRBV28	many	.	TGTGCCAGCAGTTTAGTGGACGCCGCCAATTCACCCCTCCACTTT	CASSLVDAANSPLHF
TRBJ1-2	TRBV30	few	.	TGTGCCTGGAGTGAAAAGATAATGGGCTACACCTTC	CAWSEKIMGYTF
TRBJ2-1	TRBV20-1	many	.	TGCAGCCCGGTTACGTCGGGTGAGCAGTTCTTC	CSPVTSGEQFF
TRBJ2-1	TRBV7-2	many	.	TGTGCCAGCAGCTTAGATACGAACAATGAGCAGTTCTTC	CASSLDTNNEQFF
TRBJ2-3	TRBV12-3/TRBV12-4	many	.	TGTGCCAGCCGCCCGGTGGGCACAGATACGCAGTATTTT	CASRPVGTDTQYF
TRBJ2-7	TRBV5-1	many	TRBD1	TGCGCCAGCAGCTCCGGACAGGGGGTTCAAATCGGATACGAGCAGTACTTC	CASSSGQGVQIGYEQYF
TRBJ1-2	TRBV6-5	many	.	TGTGCCAGCAGTTATACCCCTATTAGTGGCTACACCTTC	CASSYTPISGYTF
TRBJ1-6	TRBV5-1	.	TRBD1	TGCGCCAGCAGTTACCTGGGACAGGGGGGATATGGTTCACCCCTCCACTTT	CASSYLGQGGYGSPLHF
TRBJ1-1	TRBV7-9	few	.	TGTGCCAGCAGCTTTGAGGGGTACACTGAAGCTTTCTTT	CASSFEGYTEAFF
TRBJ2-3	TRBV5-1	many	.	TGCGCCAGCAGCTTGGAGCAGGTGCTCACAGATACGCAGTATTTT	CASSLEQVLTDTQYF
TRBJ2-7	TRBV9	.	TRBD1	TGTGCCAGCAGCGTAGGGGTAGGGGGCCACAACGAGCAGTACTTC	CASSVGVGGHNEQYF
TRBJ2-3	TRBV4-3	many	.	TGCGCCAGCAGCCAAGGGCGTGTAGGGGGAAGTCAGTATTTT	CASSQGRVGGSQYF
TRBJ2-2	TRBV15	few	.	TGTGCCACCAGCCATTTCGGGCCCGGGGAGCTGTTTTTT	CATSHFGPGELFF
TRBJ2-7	TRBV20-1	.	.	TGCAGTGCTAGGGAGTTTCGTTCCTACGAGCAGTACTTC	CSAREFRSYEQYF
TRBJ2-7	TRBV27	.	TRBD1	TGTGCCAGCAGCCCCCGCCAGGGGGCACCCTACGAGCAGTACTTC	CASSPRQGAPYEQYF
TRBJ2-7	TRBV29-1	.	TRBD1	TGCAGCGTTGTTGTCGGGACAGAACCCTACGAGCAGTACTTC	CSVVVGTEPYEQYF
TRBJ1-5	TRBV4-1	many	.	TGCGCCAGCAGCCAATCAGAGGCCAATAGCAATCAGCCCCAGCATTTT	CASSQSEANSNQPQHF